Listed here are 24 T cell receptor beta chains from one sample, sequenced in a study of brain T cells in children with intractable seizures. Measured with immunoSEQ multiplex PCR; TCRdb has only the in-frame clones, and not every one. The sample holds hundreds of thousands of clones, over 90% seen once. Regarding time point: blood from clinic visit 5 months post-surgery; TSC patient then seizure free. This sample comprised peripheral blood, obtained roughly 5 months after surgery. The receptors were sampled from a boy in the first two years of life with tuberous sclerosis and intractable seizures.

This sequence joins TRBV28 and TRBJ1-4; no reliable D call. This CDR3 is built from 14 residues. Germline lookup yields CDR1 MDHEN and CDR2 SYDVKM. V was shortened by 7 bases and J by 7 bases, with 16 bases between the two germline ends. The CDR3 nucleotides read TGTGCCAGCACCCTAGGAGGGCGGTTTGAAAAACTGTTTTTT. This codes for CASTLGGRFEKLFF.

Points on this clone: Other DNA sequences of this sample code for an identical CDR3. V is TRBV29-1 and J is TRBJ1-2; 9 bases fit TRBD1. The V and J ends lost 7 bases and 6 bases, in that order; junction bases with no gene match: 3. The CDR3 is 11 residues long. CDR1 is SQVTM, CDR2 ANQGSEA, per germline. The CDR3 protein is CSARQGDGYTF. CDR3 DNA: TGCAGCGCGCGACAGGGGGATGGCTACACCTTC.

This clone has a single count. The chain couples TRBV7-9 to TRBJ1-2; 8 positions agree with TRBD1. Unmatched junction bases numbered 8, after V lost 5 bases and J lost 9 bases. This CDR3 has 13 residues. Germline CDR1 and CDR2: SEHNR and FQNEAQ (reference sequence). CDR3 in amino acids: CASSPGTGDSYTF. Written as DNA, the CDR3 is TGTGCCAGCAGCCCCGGGACAGGAGATAGCTACACCTTC.

The chain employs TRBV15 and TRBJ2-7; 8 bases map to TRBD1. The CDR3 is 15 amino acids. From germline, CDR1 is LNHNV and CDR2 YYDKDF (reference sequence). V was clipped by 0 bases and J by 7 bases; unmatched bases: 8. CDR3 sequence (DNA): TGTGCCACCAGCAGAGATCAGCAGGGGGCGGGAGAGCAGTACTTC. It is translated as CATSRDQQGAGEQYF. Complete variable domain (other parts from reference TRBV15 and TRBJ2-7): DAMVIQNPRYQVTQFGKPVTLSCSQTLNHNVMYWYQQKSSQAPKLLFHYYDKDFNNEADTPDNFQSRRPNTSFCFLDIRSPGLGDTAMYLCATSRDQQGAGEQYFGPGTRLTVT.

In DNA, the CDR3 is TGTGCCAGCAGCCAAGTTAGTATATCGGGGGAGTTGGACGAGCAGTACTTC. Encoded protein: CASSQVSISGELDEQYF. The chain combines TRBV3-1 (or the pseudogene TRBV3-2) with TRBJ2-7; weak D call: TRBD2 (6 bases). CDR3 length equals 17 residues. Germline CDR1 LGHDT, CDR2 YNNKEL (reference sequence). The V gene lost 1 base and the J gene lost 5 bases, with 21 bases spanning the gap.

This clone showed up just once. The chain links TRBV10-2 to TRBJ2-1; TRBD2 matches 7 bases. The junction had 6 bases not matched to a gene; V was cut back by 8 bases and J by 5 bases. The CDR3 is 13 amino acids. From germline, CDR1 is WSHSY and CDR2 SAAADI. The CDR3 region is CASLGGGHNEQFF. The CDR3 coding sequence is TGCGCCAGCTTGGGGGGGGGACACAATGAGCAGTTCTTC.

The chain couples TRBV4-1 to TRBJ2-1, with 7 positions matching TRBD2. V gave up 0 bases and J gave up 7 bases; unmatched junction bases: 9. The length of the CDR3 is 16 residues. Germline CDR1 MGHRA, CDR2 YSYEKL. This CDR3 reads CASSQESRLRGNEQFF. In nucleotides, the CDR3 is TGCGCCAGCAGCCAAGAATCGCGGTTGCGGGGGAATGAGCAGTTCTTC.

This clone appeared once. The chain is built from TRBV19 and TRBJ1-1; D gene ambiguous. Germline values: CDR1 LNHDA, CDR2 SQIVND (reference sequence). The CDR3 has 13 amino acids. Trimming left V 6 bases short and J 0 bases short, with 8 bases between. Here the CDR3 reads CASSLNVNTEAFF. For the CDR3, the DNA is TGTGCCAGTAGCTTGAACGTGAACACTGAAGCTTTCTTT.

The rearrangement links TRBV19 to TRBJ2-2; 8 nucleotides line up with TRBD2. Per germline, CDR1 LNHDA and CDR2 SQIVND (reference sequence). V shed 5 bases and J 7 bases; nucleotides not matched to a gene: 9. This CDR3 spans 15 amino acids. The CDR3 sequence is CASSYSGLVSGELFF. DNA for the CDR3: TGTGCCAGTAGTTACTCGGGACTAGTGAGCGGGGAGCTGTTTTTT. The full variable domain, rest sourced from reference TRBV19 and TRBJ2-2, is DGGITQSPKYLFRKEGQNVTLSCEQNLNHDAMYWYRQDPGQGLRLIYYSQIVNDFQKGDIAEGYSVSREKKESFPLTVTSAQKNPTAFYLCASSYSGLVSGELFFGEGSRLTVL.

The chain joins TRBV27 to TRBJ2-7; 8 bases are a match to TRBD1. This CDR3 has 13 residues. J was trimmed by 3 bases and V by 8 bases; bases with no gene match: 6. Germline V CDR1 and CDR2: MNHEY, SMNVEV (reference sequence). The CDR3 DNA follows: TGTGCCAGCGGACCGGGACAGGTCTACGAGCAGTACTTC. As protein: CASGPGQVYEQYF.

The chain has TRBV11-3 and TRBJ2-2; D possibly corresponds to TRBD1 (5 bases). The germline V gene encodes CDR1 SGHNT and CDR2 YENEEA. V was clipped by 1 base and J by 0 bases, with 15 bases between them. The CDR3 runs 18 residues. The CDR3 nucleotides read TGTGCCAGCAGCTTAGTTCTTTGGGCAGGGCCGAACACCGGGGAGCTGTTTTTT. Translation gives CASSLVLWAGPNTGELFF.

The V call is TRBV11-2, the J call TRBJ2-2, with 7 bases lining up with TRBD1. V lost 5 bases to trimming and J lost 1 base; unmatched junction nucleotides: 7. Germline values: CDR1 SGHAT, CDR2 FQNNGV. The CDR3 loop spans 16 amino acids. CDR3 nucleotides: TGTGCCAGCAGCCCCGGGGCAGGGGGGAACACCGGGGAGCTGTTTTTT. Translation gives CASSPGAGGNTGELFF. Full variable domain (remainder filled in from reference TRBV11-2 and TRBJ2-2): EAGVAQSPRYKIIEKRQSVAFWCNPISGHATLYWYQQILGQGPKLLIQFQNNGVVDDSQLPKDRFSAERLKGVDSTLKIQPAKLEDSAVYLCASSPGAGGNTGELFFGEGSRLTVL.

The V and J genes are TRBV30 and TRBJ1-2, with 9 bases fitting TRBD1. J gave up 7 bases and V 0 bases, and 6 bases lay outside the gene matches. CDR1 is GTSNPN and CDR2 is SVGIG in the germline V gene (reference sequence). The CDR3 covers 14 residues. CDR3 bases: TGTGCCTGGAGTGTTGGGGACAGGGTCGGTGGCTACACCTTC. Translating gives CAWSVGDRVGGYTF.

This clone occurred a few times. This chain connects TRBV16 to TRBJ1-3; D ambiguous. V was shortened by 0 bases and J by 4 bases, with 19 bases between the two germline ends. Germline V lookup: CDR1 KGHSY, CDR2 FQNENV. This CDR3 has 18 residues. CDR3 loop: CASSQSVGATQGGNTIYF. The CDR3 nucleotides read TGTGCCAGCAGCCAATCAGTAGGAGCCACCCAAGGAGGAAACACCATATATTTT.

The rearrangement joins TRBV24-1 to TRBJ2-3; D perhaps matches TRBD1 (8 bases). V gave up 3 bases and J gave up 4 bases, with 19 bases separating them. This CDR3 region has 17 residues. The germline V gene has CDR1 KGHDR and CDR2 SFDVKD. The CDR3 protein is CATSDTRQGRGADTQYF. The CDR3 region has the DNA TGTGCCACCAGTGATACCCGACAGGGGAGGGGGGCAGATACGCAGTATTTT.

V is TRBV14 and J is TRBJ1-1, with a tentative D call TRBD1 (6 bases). The germline CDR1 and CDR2 sequences are SGHDN and FVKESK. V was cut by 3 bases and J by 0 bases, with 14 bases left in between. The length of the CDR3 is 16 residues. The CDR3 nucleotides read TGTGCCAGCAGCCACGAAGCGGGGGCTCTGAACACTGAAGCTTTCTTT. As protein: CASSHEAGALNTEAFF. The variable domain in full, with the rest retrieved from reference TRBV14 and TRBJ1-1, is EAGVTQFPSHSVIEKGQTVTLRCDPISGHDNLYWYRRVMGKEIKFLLHFVKESKQDESGMPNNRFLAERTGGTYSTLKVQPAELEDSGVYFCASSHEAGALNTEAFFGQGTRLTVV.

The chain recombines TRBV3-1 (or the pseudogene TRBV3-2) with TRBJ2-5; D is unclear. This CDR3 comprises 13 residues. Germline V CDR1 and CDR2: LGHDT, YNNKEL (reference sequence). V was pared by 3 bases and J by 4 bases, with 9 bases between. Here the CDR3 reads CASSHPSGETQYF. The CDR3 DNA follows: TGTGCCAGCAGCCACCCCTCCGGAGAGACCCAGTACTTC.

This chain joins TRBV27 and TRBJ1-2, with a possible D match to TRBD1 (6 bases). CDR3 length: 14 amino acids. The ends were cut back, 2 bases at V and 0 bases at J, with 7 bases in the middle. Germline V gene lookup returns CDR1 MNHEY and CDR2 SMNVEV (reference sequence). The CDR3: CASSLRQANYGYTF. CDR3 DNA sequence: TGTGCCAGCAGTTTAAGACAGGCTAACTATGGCTACACCTTC.

This chain uses TRBV6-5 with TRBJ1-2; D is perhaps TRBD1 (5 bases). The CDR3 loop spans 15 amino acids. Trimming shortened V by 2 bases and J by 7 bases, and 17 bases separated the two germline ends. In germline, CDR1 is MNHEY, CDR2 SVGAGI. This chain's CDR3 is CASSYGQGELSGYTF. For the CDR3, the DNA is TGTGCCAGCAGTTACGGGCAGGGCGAATTATCTGGCTACACCTTC.

V and J are TRBV7-3 and TRBJ2-5; TRBD2 agrees at 14 bases. This CDR3 spans 15 amino acids. The J segment lost 5 bases and the V segment lost 3 bases, leaving 2 bases of the junction unmatched. Germline V gene sequence: CDR1 SGHTA, CDR2 FQGTGA. CDR3 bases: TGTGCCAGCAGCTTGGGACTAGCGGGAGTGGAGACCCAGTACTTC. It yields the protein CASSLGLAGVETQYF.

This chain connects TRBV19 to TRBJ2-2, with TRBD1 as a possible D gene (5 bases). Germline values: CDR1 LNHDA, CDR2 SQIVND (reference sequence). Trimming pared 0 bases from V and 1 base from J, leaving 15 bases between. The CDR3 covers 18 residues. The CDR3 here is CASSIDQVGQGNTGELFF. The CDR3 DNA sequence: TGTGCCAGTAGTATAGATCAGGTTGGCCAGGGGAACACCGGGGAGCTGTTTTTT. Together with reference TRBV19 and TRBJ2-2, the CDR3 gives the full variable domain: DGGITQSPKYLFRKEGQNVTLSCEQNLNHDAMYWYRQDPGQGLRLIYYSQIVNDFQKGDIAEGYSVSREKKESFPLTVTSAQKNPTAFYLCASSIDQVGQGNTGELFFGEGSRLTVL.

The chain employs TRBV4-1 and TRBJ2-1, with D possibly TRBD2 on 6 matching bases. Germline CDR1 is MGHRA and CDR2 is YSYEKL. V was trimmed by 4 bases and J by 5 bases, leaving 21 bases between them. This CDR3 has 17 amino acids. In nucleotides, the CDR3 is TGCGCCAGCAGCCGGCCGAGGGAGACTAGTAGGAACAATGAGCAGTTCTTC. As protein: CASSRPRETSRNNEQFF.

The chain is built from TRBV20-1 and TRBJ1-2; perhaps TRBD1 as D (6 bases). CDR1 DFQATT and CDR2 SNEGSKA come from the germline V gene (reference sequence). The CDR3 is 12 amino acids. Trimming stripped 3 bases from V and 6 bases from J, with 11 bases between. CDR3 nucleotide sequence: TGCAGTGCTAGTCAGGGGCCGGATGGCTACACCTTC. This translates into CSASQGPDGYTF.

The CDR3 region is CASSSSRGGRAWVTQYF. The CDR3 DNA reads TGTGCCAGCAGTTCCTCGAGGGGAGGGAGGGCCTGGGTTACGCAGTATTTT. The V and J genes are TRBV27 and TRBJ2-3, with TRBD2 identical over 7 bases. CDR1 and CDR2 from the germline V gene are MNHEY and SMNVEV (reference sequence). This CDR3 is 17 amino acids long. With V trimmed by 4 bases and J by 8 bases, 18 bases remained unmatched.